This T cell receptor beta chain was sequenced during a study of PD-1 blockade in mismatch repair-deficient tumors. About the study: Patients had 12 mismatch repair-deficient cancer types, all previously treated and progressing. Findings and caveats of the study: After pembrolizumab, tumor-resident clones rose rapidly, then generally contracted before radiologic responses.

All patients were mismatch repair deficient, assessed by either PCR or immunohistochemistry. TCR sequencing covered a few patients who responded to pembrolizumab. The sample holds many counts of this clone. Its specificity is unknown. The trim removed 5 bases at V and 5 bases at J, leaving 6 bases unmatched. The CDR3 runs 16 residues. Per germline, CDR1 SNHLY and CDR2 FYNNEI. Here immunoSEQ multiplex PCR was the method, and the copy in TCRdb shows in-frame clones only, minus some. The table has tens of thousands of clones, about 82% seen once; the top ten hold roughly 5.5%. The J gene is TRBJ2-2, the V gene TRBV2; 12 positions agree with TRBD2. The input for sequencing was peripheral blood, taken 44 weeks after starting pembrolizumab. The receptor's source is an adult with mismatch repair-deficient cancer. The CDR3 sequence is CASSLTSGRGTGELFF. Here the CDR3 DNA reads TGTGCCAGCAGTTTGACTAGCGGGAGAGGTACCGGGGAGCTGTTTTTT.